The 2 T cell receptor beta chains in this list originate from one sample, sequenced in a study of T-cell memory formation after mild COVID-19. TCRdb reanalysed the 5' RACE reads using MiXCR and keeps one entry per CDR3 protein. The table has hundreds of thousands of distinct CDR3 sequences, under 30% seen once. The sequenced material came from PBMCs or a T cell subset sorted from them (not recorded which). The receptors derive from an adult woman who had mild COVID-19 (a few samples of this study predate the infection). Cell type and time point are not known.

This rearrangement joins TRBV7-3 to TRBJ2-7; 8 positions agree with TRBD2. Germline trimming cut 5 bases from V and 1 base from J; bases unmatched to any gene: 4. The CDR3 spans 14 residues. Germline lookup yields CDR1 SGHTA and CDR2 FQGTGA. CDR3 residues: CASSPIAGSYEQYF. In DNA form, the CDR3 reads TGTGCCAGCAGCCCTATAGCGGGGTCCTACGAGCAGTACTTC.

V usage is TRBV5-1 and J usage is TRBJ1-1; 10 positions match TRBD1. The CDR3 sequence is 14 residues long. CDR1 is SGHRS, CDR2 YFSETQ, per germline. V shed 4 bases, J shed 5 bases, and the junction held 5 bases outside the gene matches. The CDR3 region is CASSRGQGPTEAFF. For the CDR3, the DNA is TGCGCCAGCAGCCGGGGACAGGGGCCGACTGAAGCTTTCTTT.